This T cell receptor beta chain was captured by sequencing in a study of graft-versus-host responses after intestinal transplantation. The germline CDR1 and CDR2 sequences are MGHRA and YSYEKL. CDR3 length equals 17 residues. Unmatched junction bases numbered 18, after V lost 6 bases and J lost 8 bases. This table comes from immunoSEQ multiplex PCR, and its TCRdb copy is limited to in-frame clones, with some not included. This table has just under 65,000 clones, around nine tenths appearing once. Processing was applied to graft tissue in order to liberate intraepithelial and lamina propria lymphocytes.

The clonotype was recovered from a human patient who received an intestinal transplant, so some T cells may come from the graft donor. This rearrangement joins TRBV4-1 to TRBJ2-1; 8 bases map to TRBD2. Sample: ileum tissue, taken approximately 370 days after transplant. Here the CDR3 DNA reads TGCGCCAGCAGTTCGTCGGGGGCTAGCGGGTATTATTATGAGCAGTTCTTC. It encodes CASSSSGASGYYYEQFF.